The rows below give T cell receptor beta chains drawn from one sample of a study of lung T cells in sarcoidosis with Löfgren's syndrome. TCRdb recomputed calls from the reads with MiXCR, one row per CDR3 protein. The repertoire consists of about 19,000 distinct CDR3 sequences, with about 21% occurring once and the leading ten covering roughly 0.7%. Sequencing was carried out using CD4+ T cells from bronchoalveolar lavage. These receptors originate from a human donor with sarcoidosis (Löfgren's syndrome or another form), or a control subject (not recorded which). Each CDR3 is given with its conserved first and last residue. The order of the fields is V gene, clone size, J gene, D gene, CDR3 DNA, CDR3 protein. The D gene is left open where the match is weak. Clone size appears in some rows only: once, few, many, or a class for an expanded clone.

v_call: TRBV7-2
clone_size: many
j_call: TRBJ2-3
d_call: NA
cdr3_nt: TGTGCCAGCAGTGAAGCCACTAGCACAGATACGCAGTATTTT
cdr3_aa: CASSEATSTDTQYF

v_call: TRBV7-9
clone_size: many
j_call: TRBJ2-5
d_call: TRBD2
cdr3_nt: TGTGCCAGCAGCTTTACGGGGGGGGAGACCCAGTACTTC
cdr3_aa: CASSFTGGETQYF

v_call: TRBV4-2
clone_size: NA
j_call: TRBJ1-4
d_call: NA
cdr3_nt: TGTGCCAGCAGCCAAGTTCAGGCGGCTAATGAAAAACTGTTTTTT
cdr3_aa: CASSQVQAANEKLFF

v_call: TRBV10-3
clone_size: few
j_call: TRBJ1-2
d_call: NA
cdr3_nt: TGTGCCATCAGTGAGGTAAAAGGACAAAACTATGGCTACACCTTC
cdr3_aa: CAISEVKGQNYGYTF

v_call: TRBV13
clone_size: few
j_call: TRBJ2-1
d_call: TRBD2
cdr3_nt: TGTGCCAGCAGCCCGTTGTACCGCGGGAGCTCCTACAATGAGCAGTTCTTC
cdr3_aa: CASSPLYRGSSYNEQFF

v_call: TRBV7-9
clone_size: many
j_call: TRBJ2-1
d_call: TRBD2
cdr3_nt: TGTGCCAGCATCGCGACTAGCGGGAGCAGAAGTGAGCAGTTCTTC
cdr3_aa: CASIATSGSRSEQFF

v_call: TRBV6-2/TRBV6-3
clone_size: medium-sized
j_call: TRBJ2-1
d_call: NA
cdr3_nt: TGTGCCAGCAGTTACTTACGCGAAACCAAGGGATATGAGCAGTTCTTC
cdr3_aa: CASSYLRETKGYEQFF

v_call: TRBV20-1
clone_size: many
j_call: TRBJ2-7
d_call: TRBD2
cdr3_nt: TGCAGTGCTCAACTAGCGGGAGGGGGGTCCGAGCAGTACTTC
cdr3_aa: CSAQLAGGGSEQYF

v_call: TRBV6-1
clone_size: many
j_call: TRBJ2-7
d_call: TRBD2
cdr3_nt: TGTGCCAGCAGAGCCGGGAGCGGGAGCACCTACGAGCAGTACTTC
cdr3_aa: CASRAGSGSTYEQYF

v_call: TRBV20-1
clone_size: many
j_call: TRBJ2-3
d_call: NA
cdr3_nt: TGCAGTTCCGGCGAGGGAAGAGATACGCAGTATTTT
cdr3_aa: CSSGEGRDTQYF

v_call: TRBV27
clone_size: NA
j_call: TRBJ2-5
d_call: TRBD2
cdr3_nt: TGTGCCTGCAGTACGGGACTAGCGCACAACCAAGAGACCAAGTACTTC
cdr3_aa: CACSTGLAHNQETKYF

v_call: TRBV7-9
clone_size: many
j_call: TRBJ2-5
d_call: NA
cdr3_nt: TGTGCCAGCAGCTTAGCGCTTGGGGAAGAGACCCAGTACTTC
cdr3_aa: CASSLALGEETQYF

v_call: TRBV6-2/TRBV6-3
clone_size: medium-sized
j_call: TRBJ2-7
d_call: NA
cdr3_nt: TGTGCCAGCAGTTACCCCTCCTACGAGCAGTACTTC
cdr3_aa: CASSYPSYEQYF

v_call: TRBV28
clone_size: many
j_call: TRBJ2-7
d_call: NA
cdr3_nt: TGTGCCAGCAGCACCCAGGGCAAATACGAGCAGTACTTC
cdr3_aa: CASSTQGKYEQYF

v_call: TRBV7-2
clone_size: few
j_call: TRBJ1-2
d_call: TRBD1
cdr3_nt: TGTGCCAGCAGCTTACGGGGGGGGACAGGGATTAACTATGGCTACACCTTC
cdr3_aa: CASSLRGGTGINYGYTF

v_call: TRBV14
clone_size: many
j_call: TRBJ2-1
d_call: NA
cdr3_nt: TGTGCCAGCAGCCAACTCAGATACAATGAGCAGTTCTTC
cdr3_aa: CASSQLRYNEQFF

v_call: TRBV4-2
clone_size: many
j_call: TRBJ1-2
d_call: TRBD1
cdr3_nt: TGTGCCAGCAGCCGGACCGGACAGGGGGCACTTGGCTACACCTTC
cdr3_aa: CASSRTGQGALGYTF

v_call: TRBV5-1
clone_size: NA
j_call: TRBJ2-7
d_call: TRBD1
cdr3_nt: TGCGCCAGCAGCCCCCAACCTCGGGACAGTACCTTCTACGAGCAGTACTTC
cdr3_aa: CASSPQPRDSTFYEQYF

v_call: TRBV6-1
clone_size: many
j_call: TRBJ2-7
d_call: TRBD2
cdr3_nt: TGTGCCAGCACCCCGGGACTACACTACGAGCAGTACTTC
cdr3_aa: CASTPGLHYEQYF

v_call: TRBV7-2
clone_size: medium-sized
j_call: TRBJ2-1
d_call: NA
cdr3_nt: TGTGCCAGCAGCCTTCCCCGATCCGGGACCGACTCCTCCTACAATGAGCAGTTCTTC
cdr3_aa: CASSLPRSGTDSSYNEQFF

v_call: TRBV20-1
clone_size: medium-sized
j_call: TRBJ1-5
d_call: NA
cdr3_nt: TGCAGTGCTCCAGGCAGCAATCAGCCCCAGCATTTT
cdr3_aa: CSAPGSNQPQHF

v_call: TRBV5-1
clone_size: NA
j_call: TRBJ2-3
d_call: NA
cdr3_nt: TGCGCCAGCAGCTTATCTCCGTCCCCCACAGATACGCAGTATTTT
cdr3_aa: CASSLSPSPTDTQYF

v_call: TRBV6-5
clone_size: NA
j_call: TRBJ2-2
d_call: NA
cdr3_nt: TGTGCCAGCAGACCCTTTACCGGGGAGCTGTTTTTT
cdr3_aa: CASRPFTGELFF

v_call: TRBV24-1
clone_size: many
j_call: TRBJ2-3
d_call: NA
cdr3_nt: TGTGCCACCAGTGACCCCCTGGGCTCCGCAGATACGCAGTATTTT
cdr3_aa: CATSDPLGSADTQYF

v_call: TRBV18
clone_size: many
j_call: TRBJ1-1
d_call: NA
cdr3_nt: TGTGCCAGCTCTCCAAGGGAGGGGAACCAAGCTTTCTTT
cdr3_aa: CASSPREGNQAFF

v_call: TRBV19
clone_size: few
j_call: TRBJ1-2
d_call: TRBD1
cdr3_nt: TGTGCCAGTAGTGCTTCGGGACAGCAGCTTCGCCGCTACACCTTC
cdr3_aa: CASSASGQQLRRYTF

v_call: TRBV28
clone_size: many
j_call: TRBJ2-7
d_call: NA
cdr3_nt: TGTGCCAGCAGCCTCGGTCCAGGGCGACTCTTCTCAGGGGAGCAGTACTTC
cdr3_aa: CASSLGPGRLFSGEQYF

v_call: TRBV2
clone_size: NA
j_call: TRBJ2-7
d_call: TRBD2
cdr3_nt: TGTGCCAGCAGTGTGGGACTAGCTACCTACGAGCAGTACTTC
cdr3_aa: CASSVGLATYEQYF

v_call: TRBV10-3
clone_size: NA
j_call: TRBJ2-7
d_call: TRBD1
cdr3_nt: TGTGCCATCAGCGACTTAACCCACAGGGGAACCTACGAGCAGTACTTC
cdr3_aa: CAISDLTHRGTYEQYF

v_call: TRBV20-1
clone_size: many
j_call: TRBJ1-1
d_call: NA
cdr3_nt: TGCAGTGCTGGTCCGGGGTCCCTTACTAGGCTTGAAGCTTTCTTT
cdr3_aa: CSAGPGSLTRLEAFF

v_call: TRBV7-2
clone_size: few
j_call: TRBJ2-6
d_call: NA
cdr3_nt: TGTGCCAGCAGCGTCCCTAGCTCTGGGGCCAACGTCCTGACTTTC
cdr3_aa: CASSVPSSGANVLTF

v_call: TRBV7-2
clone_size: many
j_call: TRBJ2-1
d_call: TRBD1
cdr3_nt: TGTGCCAGCAGCTTGGCAGGGGGCAATGAGCAGTTCTTC
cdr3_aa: CASSLAGGNEQFF

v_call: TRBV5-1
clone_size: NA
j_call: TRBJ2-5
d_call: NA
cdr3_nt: TGCGCCAGCAACCGGCAGGGGCAGAGAGAGACCCAGTACTTC
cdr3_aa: CASNRQGQRETQYF

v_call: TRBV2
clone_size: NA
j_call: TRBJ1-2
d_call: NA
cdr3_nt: TGTGCCAGCAGTGGCCGGACGGGGGATATTCTGAGCTATGGCTACACCTTC
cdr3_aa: CASSGRTGDILSYGYTF

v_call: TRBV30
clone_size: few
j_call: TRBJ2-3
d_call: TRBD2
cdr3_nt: TGTGCCTCTCGGACTAGCGGGGGGGATACGCAGTATTTT
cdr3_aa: CASRTSGGDTQYF

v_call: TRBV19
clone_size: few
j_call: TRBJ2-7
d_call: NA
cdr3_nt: TGTGCCAGTAGTAGGTATCCGAGTGCCTACGAGCAGTACTTC
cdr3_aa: CASSRYPSAYEQYF

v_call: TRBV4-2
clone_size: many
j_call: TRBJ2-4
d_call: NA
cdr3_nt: TGTGCCAGCAGCCAAGATTCGGCTAGTGGGAACATTCAGTACTTC
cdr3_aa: CASSQDSASGNIQYF

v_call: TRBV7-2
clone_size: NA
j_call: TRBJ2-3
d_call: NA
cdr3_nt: TGTGCCAGCAGCCCGAGAAGAGGGTTGAATACGCAGTATTTT
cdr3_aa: CASSPRRGLNTQYF

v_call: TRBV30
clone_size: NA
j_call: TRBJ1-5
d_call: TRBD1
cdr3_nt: TGTGCCTGGGCGGGACAGGGGGAGCTTAATAGCAATCAGCCCCAGCATTTT
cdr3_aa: CAWAGQGELNSNQPQHF

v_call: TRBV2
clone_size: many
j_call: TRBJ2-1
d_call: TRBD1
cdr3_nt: TGTGCCAGCAGTGCCGGGACAGGAAACAATGAGCAGTTCTTC
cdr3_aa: CASSAGTGNNEQFF

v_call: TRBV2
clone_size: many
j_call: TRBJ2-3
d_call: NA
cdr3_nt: TGTGCCAGCAGTGTTCAAAGAGGGTTAGTCACGCAGTATTTT
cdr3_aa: CASSVQRGLVTQYF

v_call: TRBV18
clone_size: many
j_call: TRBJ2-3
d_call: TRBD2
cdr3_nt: TGTGCCAGCTCCCGTGGACTAGTTACCACAGATACGCAGTATTTT
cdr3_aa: CASSRGLVTTDTQYF

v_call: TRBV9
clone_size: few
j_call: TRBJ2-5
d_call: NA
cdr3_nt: TGTGCCAGCAGCGCACGTCAGGGAGGAGAGACCCAGTACTTC
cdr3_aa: CASSARQGGETQYF

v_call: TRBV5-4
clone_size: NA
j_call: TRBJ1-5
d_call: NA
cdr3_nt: TGTGCCAGCAGCTTGGGGGGCAGGGTTGGAAATCAGCCCCAGCATTTT
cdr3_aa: CASSLGGRVGNQPQHF

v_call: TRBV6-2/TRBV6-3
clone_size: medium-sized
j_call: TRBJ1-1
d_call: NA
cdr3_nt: TGTGCCAGCATGGGACAAACGAACACTGAAGCTTTCTTT
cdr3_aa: CASMGQTNTEAFF

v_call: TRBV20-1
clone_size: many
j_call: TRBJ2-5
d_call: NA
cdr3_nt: TGCAGTGCTAGGAGAGCGGTAGGGGAGACCCAGTACTTC
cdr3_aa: CSARRAVGETQYF

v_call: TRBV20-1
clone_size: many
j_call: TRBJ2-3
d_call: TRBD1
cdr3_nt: TGCAGTGCTAGTGGACAGGGGGGGACCCGGGGTGCTACAGATACGCAGTATTTT
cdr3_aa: CSASGQGGTRGATDTQYF